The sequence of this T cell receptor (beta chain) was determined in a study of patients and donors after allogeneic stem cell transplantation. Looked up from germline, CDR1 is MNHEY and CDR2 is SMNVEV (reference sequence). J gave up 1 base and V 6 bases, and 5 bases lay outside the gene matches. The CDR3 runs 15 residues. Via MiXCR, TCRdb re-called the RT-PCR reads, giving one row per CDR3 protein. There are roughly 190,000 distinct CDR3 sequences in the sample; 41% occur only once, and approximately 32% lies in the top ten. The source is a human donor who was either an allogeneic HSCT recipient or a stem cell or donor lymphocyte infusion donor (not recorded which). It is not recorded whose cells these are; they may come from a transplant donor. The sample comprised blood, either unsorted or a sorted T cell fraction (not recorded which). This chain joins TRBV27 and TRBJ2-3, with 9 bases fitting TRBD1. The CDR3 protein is CASSTGTGRTDTQYF. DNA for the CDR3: TGTGCCAGCAGCACCGGGACAGGGCGCACAGATACGCAGTATTTT.